This passage covers 3 T cell receptor beta chains from one sample sequenced in a study of metastatic and nonmetastatic thyroid tumors. Prior to thyroid surgery, none of the patients had received any treatment. With MiXCR, TCRdb reprocessed the PCR reads. The sample lists thousands of clones; roughly 15% were seen once. Sequencing was done on a sample of blood. Receptors originate from a female donor with papillary thyroid cancer or a benign thyroid nodule (not recorded which). Some clones in this sample may be carry-over from other donors' samples.

This clone was recorded at least ten times. Here the CDR3 reads CASSYGSSNYGYTF. CDR3 sequence (DNA): TGTGCCAGCAGCTACGGGAGTTCTAACTATGGCTACACCTTC. J is TRBJ1-2 and V is TRBV5-6; D gene unclear. The CDR3 runs 14 residues. The V and J ends lost 3 bases and 0 bases respectively, with 9 bases between them. In germline, CDR1 is SGHDT, CDR2 YYEEEE.

This clone was seen ten or more times. Just one base apart from a much larger clone, this may be a read error. V gene TRBV19 combines with J gene TRBJ1-5, with 7 bases fitting TRBD1. Per germline, CDR1 LNHDA and CDR2 SQIVND (reference sequence). The CDR3 has 17 residues. As DNA, the CDR3 is TGTGCCAGTAGGCCTAGGGACAGCCCCCTTAGCAATCAGCCCCGGCATTTT. This translates into CASRPRDSPLSNQPRHF. The entire variable domain, with the rest obtained from reference TRBV19 and TRBJ1-5, is as follows: DGGITQSPKYLFRKEGQNVTLSCEQNLNHDAMYWYRQDPGQGLRLIYYSQIVNDFQKGDIAEGYSVSREKKESFPLTVTSAQKNPTAFYLCASRPRDSPLSNQPRHFGDGTRLSIL.

Many counts were recorded for this clone. The chain recombines TRBV20-1 with TRBJ2-7; TRBD2 matches at 11 bases. V was clipped by 0 bases and J by 1 base; unmatched bases: 11. The CDR3 contains 18 residues. Germline CDR1 DFQATT, CDR2 SNEGSKA (reference sequence). The CDR3 sequence is CSARDFGTSGGTSYEQYF. The CDR3 region has the DNA TGCAGTGCTAGAGATTTTGGGACTAGCGGAGGAACTTCCTACGAGCAGTACTTC.